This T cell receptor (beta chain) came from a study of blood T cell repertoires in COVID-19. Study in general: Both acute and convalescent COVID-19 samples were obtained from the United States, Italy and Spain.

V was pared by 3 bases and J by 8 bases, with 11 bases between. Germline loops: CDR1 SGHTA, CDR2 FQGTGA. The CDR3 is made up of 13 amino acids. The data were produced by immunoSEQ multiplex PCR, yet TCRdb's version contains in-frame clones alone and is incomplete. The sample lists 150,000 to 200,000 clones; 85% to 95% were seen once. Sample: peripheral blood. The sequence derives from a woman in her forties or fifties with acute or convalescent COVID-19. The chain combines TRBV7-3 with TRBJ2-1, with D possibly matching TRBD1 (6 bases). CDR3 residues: CASSFSQGDEQFF. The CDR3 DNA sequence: TGTGCCAGCAGCTTCTCACAGGGCGATGAGCAGTTCTTC.